The 24 T cell receptor beta chains below were found in one sample sequenced in a study of CD8 T cells in Susac syndrome. About 0.5 to 1 ug RNA was reverse transcribed with random hexamers. TCRdb independently ran MiXCR on the immunoSEQ multiplex PCR reads; one entry per CDR3 protein. This sample yields more than 150,000 distinct CDR3 sequences, of which around 95% are seen a single time; roughly 0.13% belongs to the top ten. Sequencing input: CD4+ T cells from PBMCs. The receptors here all came from a human donor in good health.

The rearrangement links TRBV5-1 to TRBJ1-6; no reliable D call. Trimming removed 5 bases from V and 10 bases from J, with 13 bases in between. The length of the CDR3 is 13 residues. Germline-derived CDR1 and CDR2 are SGHRS and YFSETQ. CDR3 region: CASRRVRESPLHF. CDR3 DNA sequence: TGCGCCAGCAGGAGGGTGAGGGAATCACCCCTCCACTTT.

This chain connects TRBV3-1 to TRBJ2-7; possible D gene TRBD2, 5 bases. The V and J ends lost 2 bases and 7 bases respectively, with 9 bases between them. This CDR3 spans 12 amino acids. Germline CDR1 LGHDT, CDR2 YNNKEL (reference sequence). As DNA, the CDR3 is TGTGCCAGCAGCCAACCCAGGAGGGAGCAGTACTTC. It is translated as CASSQPRREQYF.

The rearrangement joins TRBV29-1 to TRBJ1-2; D not resolved. V was clipped by 4 bases and J by 3 bases, with 9 bases between them. This CDR3 has 12 residues. The germline CDR1 and CDR2 sequences are SQVTM and ANQGSEA. CDR3 DNA: TGCAGCGTTGTGGACGGCCACTATGGCTACACCTTC. This gives the protein CSVVDGHYGYTF.

This clonotype was seen a handful of times. V usage is TRBV7-2 and J usage is TRBJ1-2; 7 nucleotides align to TRBD1. In germline, CDR1 is SGHTA, CDR2 FQGNSA. The CDR3 spans 13 residues. The J segment lost 6 bases and the V segment lost 1 base, leaving 2 bases of the junction unmatched. The CDR3 DNA sequence: TGTGCCAGCAGCTTAGGGCAGGGGGATGGCTACACCTTC. It yields the protein CASSLGQGDGYTF.

The chain has TRBV12-3 or TRBV12-4 and TRBJ2-3; weak D call: TRBD2 (5 bases). This CDR3 region has 13 residues. Trimming stripped 7 bases from V and 5 bases from J, with 13 bases between. This chain's CDR3 is CASTKSAGDTQYF. In DNA form, the CDR3 reads TGTGCCAGCACTAAATCCGCGGGAGATACGCAGTATTTT.

The chain carries TRBV15 and TRBJ1-5, with D tentatively TRBD1 (6 bases). Germline CDR1 is LNHNV and CDR2 is YYDKDF (reference sequence). This CDR3 region has 14 residues. Deletions cut 4 bases from V and 4 bases from J, with 11 bases between. CDR3 nucleotide sequence: TGTGCCACCAGCATCGACAGGACGAATCAGCCCCAGCATTTT. Translated: CATSIDRTNQPQHF.

This chain uses TRBV3-1 with TRBJ2-2, with a possible D match to TRBD2 (6 bases). The ends were cut back, 3 bases at V and 3 bases at J, with 8 bases in the middle. The length of the CDR3 is 14 residues. Germline V CDR1 and CDR2: LGHDT, YNNKEL (reference sequence). The CDR3 reads CASSQGGDTGELFF. Here the CDR3 DNA reads TGTGCCAGCAGCCAGGGAGGCGACACCGGGGAGCTGTTTTTT.

This clonotype showed up just once. The rearrangement links TRBV24-1 to TRBJ2-2; D possibly matches TRBD1 or TRBD2 (5 bases each). CDR3 size: 12 residues. Deletions cut 4 bases from V and 6 bases from J, with 5 bases between. Germline V gives CDR1 KGHDR, CDR2 SFDVKD. The CDR3 spells CATSEGAGELFF. The DNA for the CDR3 is TGTGCCACCAGTGAGGGGGCCGGGGAGCTGTTTTTT.

This rearrangement joins TRBV3-1 to TRBJ2-7; 9 nucleotides align to TRBD2. The CDR3 sequence is 15 residues long. The germline V gene has CDR1 LGHDT and CDR2 YNNKEL (reference sequence). V was pared by 4 bases and J by 5 bases, with 9 bases of the junction left unmatched. CDR3 region: CASSPPGLARHEQYF. As DNA, the CDR3 is TGTGCCAGCAGCCCTCCGGGACTAGCCCGTCACGAGCAGTACTTC.

This chain connects TRBV29-1 to TRBJ2-4, with D possibly called TRBD1 or TRBD2 (5 bases each). CDR3 length: 11 residues. The germline V and J ends were trimmed by 7 bases and 10 bases, with 14 bases remaining between them. Germline V gene data show CDR1 as SQVTM and CDR2 as ANQGSEA. The CDR3 DNA follows: TGCAGCGCAGTCCGGGACCTAATTCAGTACTTC. Translating gives CSAVRDLIQYF.

This chain joins TRBV28 and TRBJ1-1; 10 nucleotides line up with TRBD1. CDR1 MDHEN and CDR2 SYDVKM come from the germline V gene. The CDR3 runs 14 residues. Trimming removed 8 bases from V and 4 bases from J; junction bases left unmatched: 7. The CDR3 sequence is CASGLTGGGTEAFF. The CDR3 nucleotides are TGTGCCAGCGGATTGACAGGGGGCGGCACTGAAGCTTTCTTT.

The V gene is TRBV7-2, the J gene TRBJ2-1; D ambiguous. The CDR3 spans 11 residues. The V gene lost 5 bases and the J gene lost 9 bases, with 8 bases spanning the gap. Germline V gene data show CDR1 as SGHTA and CDR2 as FQGNSA. CDR3 sequence (DNA): TGTGCCAGCAGCCACAAGACTGAGCAGTTCTTC. Its translation is CASSHKTEQFF. The variable domain in full, completed from reference TRBV7-2 and TRBJ2-1, reads GAGVSQSPSNKVTEKGKDVELRCDPISGHTALYWYRQSLGQGLEFLIYFQGNSAPDKSGLPSDRFSAERTGGSVSTLTIQRTQQEDSAVYLCASSHKTEQFFGPGTRLTVL.

The chain carries TRBV7-2 and TRBJ2-4, with D perhaps TRBD2 (5 bases). The germline gives CDR1 SGHTA, CDR2 FQGNSA. The CDR3 runs to 12 residues. Trimming stripped 1 base from V and 7 bases from J, with 5 bases between. The CDR3: CASSLGGNIQYF. CDR3 nucleotide sequence: TGTGCCAGCAGCTTAGGAGGGAACATTCAGTACTTC.

This chain uses TRBV15 with TRBJ1-3; D not resolved. Trimming left V 5 bases short and J 0 bases short, with 11 bases between. The CDR3 covers 15 residues. CDR1 is LNHNV, CDR2 YYDKDF, per germline (reference sequence). CDR3 in DNA: TGTGCCACCAGCGAAAGATTGAGCTCTGGAAACACCATATATTTT. Translation gives CATSERLSSGNTIYF.

The V gene is TRBV9, the J gene TRBJ1-5; D is uncertain. Germline CDR1 is SGDLS and CDR2 is YYNGEE. This CDR3 is 15 amino acids long. Trimming cost V 3 bases and J 0 bases, with 10 bases left between them. The CDR3 coding sequence is TGTGCCAGCAGCGCGGGTACATCTAGCAATCAGCCCCAGCATTTT. Its protein product is CASSAGTSSNQPQHF.

This clonotype was recorded once. The J gene is TRBJ1-2, the V gene TRBV6-1, with unresolved D. V was pared by 3 bases and J by 7 bases, with 15 bases between. Germline V gene data show CDR1 as MNHNS and CDR2 as SASEGT. CDR3 length: 14 residues. Written as DNA, the CDR3 is TGTGCCAGCAGTGAGCAGGCCCGCACGGTTGGCTACACCTTC. Translated, it gives CASSEQARTVGYTF.

The gene calls are TRBV30 and TRBJ2-1, with TRBD2 as a possible D gene (7 bases). Germline V gene data show CDR1 as GTSNPN and CDR2 as SVGIG (reference sequence). There are 11 residues in the CDR3. Between the trimmed V and J ends, which lost 2 bases and 16 bases, there was a span of 15 bases. CDR3 amino acids: CAWSTGGGEFF. Here the CDR3 DNA reads TGTGCCTGGAGTACCGGCGGGGGCGAATTCTTC.

This clonotype has just a few counts. The chain employs TRBV29-1 and TRBJ2-7; possibly TRBD1 for D (6 bases). The CDR3 has 13 amino acids. Trimming pared 1 base from V and 3 bases from J, leaving 10 bases between. Germline CDR1 and CDR2: SQVTM and ANQGSEA. The CDR3 protein is CSVEGKQGYEQYF. Here the CDR3 DNA reads TGCAGCGTTGAAGGTAAACAGGGCTACGAGCAGTACTTC.

This clonotype was detected only once. V gene TRBV5-4 combines with J gene TRBJ2-4, with D possibly being TRBD1 or TRBD2 (5 bases each). Germline CDR1 reads SGHNT; CDR2 reads YYREEE (reference sequence). This CDR3 contains 15 residues. V was pared by 1 base and J by 6 bases, with 14 bases between. The CDR3: CASSLREGERNIQYF. For the CDR3, the DNA is TGTGCCAGCAGCTTGCGAGAAGGGGAGAGAAACATTCAGTACTTC.

The CDR3 is CSATRRGGEQFF. The CDR3 coding sequence is TGCAGTGCTACAAGGAGGGGCGGTGAGCAGTTCTTC. The chain carries TRBV20-1 and TRBJ2-1; maybe TRBD2 (6 bases). CDR3 size: 12 residues. The V gene's germline CDR1 is DFQATT and CDR2 SNEGSKA (reference sequence). V was cut by 4 bases and J by 9 bases, with 13 bases left in between.

The V call is TRBV28, the J call TRBJ1-1; D remains unclear. CDR1 is MDHEN and CDR2 is SYDVKM in the germline V gene. Trimming removed 2 bases from V and 4 bases from J, with 2 bases in between. CDR3 length: 11 amino acids. The CDR3 sequence: CASSLPTEAFF. The CDR3 bases are TGTGCCAGCAGTTTACCCACTGAAGCTTTCTTT.

The chain carries TRBV12-3 or TRBV12-4 and TRBJ1-5, with no clear D. V lost 4 bases and J lost 3, with 7 bases in between. CDR3 length: 13 amino acids. DNA for the CDR3: TGTGCCAGCAGTTCAAGGAACAATCAGCCCCAGCATTTT. Translated: CASSSRNNQPQHF.

CDR3: CASSSRPADTQYF. In DNA form, the CDR3 reads TGTGCCAGCAGCTCCCGTCCCGCGGATACGCAGTATTTT. The genes are TRBV11-1 and TRBJ2-3; D is unresolved. CDR3 length: 13 amino acids. Trimming shortened V by 4 bases and J by 6 bases, and 11 bases separated the two germline ends. Germline CDR1 SGHAT, CDR2 FQDESV (reference sequence).

The genes are TRBV9 and TRBJ2-1; 8 bases match TRBD2. Unmatched junction bases numbered 3, after V lost 0 bases and J lost 4 bases. Germline V gene sequence: CDR1 SGDLS, CDR2 YYNGEE. The CDR3 totals 15 residues. The CDR3 coding sequence is TGTGCCAGCAGCGTAGAAGCGGGGGAATACAATGAGCAGTTCTTC. Amino acid sequence: CASSVEAGEYNEQFF.